The following is a T cell receptor (beta chain) sequence with its context. The sample belongs to a study of blood T cell repertoires in COVID-19. Study-level background: Both acute and convalescent COVID-19 samples were obtained from the United States, Italy and Spain. Nucleic acid was either cDNA or gDNA, and it came from T cells, B-cell-depleted T cells, or PBMCs.

Germline V gene sequence: CDR1 MDHEN, CDR2 SYDVKM. The CDR3 is 14 residues long. The junction had 2 bases not matched to a gene; V was cut back by 1 base and J by 5 bases. Original data processing: It was from reference gene primer amplification that nucleated cell counts were estimated. Data came from immunoSEQ multiplex PCR; TCRdb stores just in-frame clones and leaves some out. V, J and clone size were drawn from that table, and D and trimming were deduced from the DNA. The table records 95,000 to 110,000 clones, more than 70% of them present only once. The V gene is TRBV28, the J gene TRBJ1-5; 7 bases fit TRBD1. The sequence was collected from a woman aged 55-69 years with acute or convalescent COVID-19. Sequenced input: peripheral blood. Written as DNA, the CDR3 is TGTGCCAGCAGTTTATCACAGGGGTATCAGCCCCAGCATTTT. It encodes CASSLSQGYQPQHF.